A single count supports the clone carrying this T cell receptor (beta chain). The data are from a study of blood T cell repertoires in COVID-19. The V gene lost 4 bases and the J gene lost 6 bases, with 13 bases spanning the gap. The CDR3 is made up of 15 amino acids. Germline CDR1 LNHDA, CDR2 SQIVND (reference sequence). Assay: immunoSEQ multiplex PCR; the TCRdb copy retains only in-frame clones and omits some. The sample has about 120,000 clones, about 81% seen once. The sequenced sample was peripheral blood. This clonotype was sampled from a woman aged 50 to 60 with acute or convalescent COVID-19. The V call is TRBV19, the J call TRBJ1-6; D perhaps matches TRBD1 (6 bases). This CDR3 reads CASSTVGDTNSPLHF. In DNA form, the CDR3 reads TGTGCCAGTAGTACCGTGGGGGACACTAATTCACCCCTCCACTTT.